Listed below are T cell receptor beta chains from one sample, sequenced in a study of identical twins. TCRdb recomputed calls from the 5' RACE reads with MiXCR, one row per CDR3 protein. The sample has 700,000 or so distinct CDR3 sequences, roughly 8% seen once. These records were also assigned to another study, of yellow fever vaccine responses in identical twins.

The sample taken for sequencing was PBMCs. The receptors were sampled from a woman aged 18-29 years in good health. The CDR3 runs from the conserved cysteine through the conserved F or W. A D gene is named only where the DNA matches it firmly. Clone size is given for some rows only: seen once, a few or many times, or a class if the clone is expanded.

v_call: TRBV7-3
d_call: NA
clone_size: many
j_call: TRBJ2-2
cdr3_aa: CASSLEPSGELFF
cdr3_nt: TGTGCCAGCAGCTTGGAGCCTTCCGGGGAGCTGTTTTTT

v_call: TRBV3-1
d_call: TRBD2
clone_size: many
j_call: TRBJ2-4
cdr3_aa: CASSLSGGRGNIQYF
cdr3_nt: TGTGCCAGCAGCCTGAGCGGGGGGAGAGGAAACATTCAGTACTTC

v_call: TRBV7-2
d_call: NA
clone_size: few
j_call: TRBJ2-1
cdr3_aa: CATSGAHYNEQFF
cdr3_nt: TGTGCCACCAGCGGAGCCCACTACAATGAGCAGTTCTTC

v_call: TRBV3-1
d_call: NA
clone_size: few
j_call: TRBJ2-7
cdr3_aa: CASSLRQAPYEQYF
cdr3_nt: TGTGCCAGCAGCCTCCGACAGGCCCCCTACGAGCAGTACTTC

v_call: TRBV18
d_call: NA
clone_size: many
j_call: TRBJ2-1
cdr3_aa: CASSPRTGGYNEQFF
cdr3_nt: TGTGCTAGCAGCCCGAGGACAGGAGGGTACAATGAGCAGTTCTTC

v_call: TRBV7-2
d_call: NA
clone_size: NA
j_call: TRBJ2-2
cdr3_aa: CASSLVLGTLTGELFF
cdr3_nt: TGTGCCAGCAGCTTGGTGCTGGGGACCCTCACCGGGGAGCTGTTTTTT

v_call: TRBV2
d_call: TRBD2
clone_size: NA
j_call: TRBJ2-7
cdr3_aa: CASSEWAGGNYEQYF
cdr3_nt: TGTGCCAGCAGTGAATGGGCGGGGGGGAACTACGAGCAGTACTTC

v_call: TRBV7-6
d_call: TRBD1
clone_size: few
j_call: TRBJ2-2
cdr3_aa: CASSSPADRGGYTGELFF
cdr3_nt: TGTGCCAGCAGCTCCCCAGCCGACAGGGGGGGTTACACCGGGGAGCTGTTTTTT

v_call: TRBV27
d_call: TRBD2
clone_size: many
j_call: TRBJ2-1
cdr3_aa: CASNLDPGLAMNEQFF
cdr3_nt: TGTGCCAGCAATTTGGACCCGGGACTAGCGATGAATGAGCAGTTCTTC

v_call: TRBV12-3/TRBV12-4
d_call: NA
clone_size: many
j_call: TRBJ2-1
cdr3_aa: CASSPAPTVQFF
cdr3_nt: TGTGCCAGCAGTCCCGCCCCCACTGTGCAGTTCTTC